These 18 T cell receptor beta chains came from one sample sequenced in a study of T-cell reconstitution after alpha-beta-depleted transplantation in children. Researchers prepared the TCRbeta library using unique molecular identifiers, the study reports. TCRdb processed the PCR reads anew with MiXCR; each CDR3 protein has one entry. The sample comprises fewer than 500,000 distinct CDR3 sequences, 43% of which are singletons, and under 35% rests with the top ten. Sequencing was performed on PBMCs, taken before TCRalphabeta/CD19-depleted stem cell transplant. These receptors originate from a girl aged 2-10 years with aplastic anemia, due to receive a stem cell transplant.

The V call is TRBV27, the J call TRBJ2-7; TRBD1 is a possible D gene (5 bases). This CDR3 comprises 14 residues. CDR1 and CDR2 from the germline V gene are MNHEY and SMNVEV (reference sequence). Between the trimmed V and J ends, which lost 3 bases and 1 base, there was a span of 10 bases. CDR3 nucleotides: TGTGCCAGCAGTTTGTTTAGACAGTCCTACGAGCAGTACTTC. It yields the protein CASSLFRQSYEQYF.

This chain joins TRBV12-3 or TRBV12-4 and TRBJ1-1; possible D gene TRBD1, 5 bases. The CDR3 consists of 15 residues. The V and J ends lost 6 bases and 1 base respectively, with 15 bases between them. DNA for the CDR3: TGTGCCAGCAGCCTCACAGGTCTCTGGAACACTGAAGCTTTCTTT. As protein: CASSLTGLWNTEAFF.

The chain links TRBV5-1 to TRBJ2-1, with D possibly matching TRBD2 (6 bases). V was cut by 0 bases and J by 4 bases, with 8 bases left in between. The CDR3 spans 14 residues. The germline CDR1 and CDR2 sequences are SGHRS and YFSETQ. The CDR3 protein is CASSLGGEYNEQFF. The CDR3 DNA sequence: TGCGCCAGCAGCTTGGGGGGGGAATACAATGAGCAGTTCTTC.

This clonotype has a handful of counts. This sequence joins TRBV15 and TRBJ1-1, with D possibly matching TRBD1 (5 bases). The germline CDR1 and CDR2 sequences are LNHNV and YYDKDF (reference sequence). V was trimmed by 8 bases and J by 5 bases, leaving 18 bases between them. The CDR3 consists of 14 residues. The CDR3 spells CATRRGRIETEAFF. The CDR3 nucleotides read TGTGCCACCCGCCGGGGACGCATAGAGACTGAAGCTTTCTTT.

The V call is TRBV19, the J call TRBJ1-5; unclear D gene. V dropped 5 bases and J dropped 2 bases, with 7 bases sitting between them. The CDR3 is made up of 13 amino acids. CDR1 and CDR2 from the germline V gene are LNHDA and SQIVND (reference sequence). CDR3 DNA sequence: TGTGCCAGTAGTGGCGGGGGCAATCAGCCCCAGCATTTT. This codes for CASSGGGNQPQHF.

This chain connects TRBV29-1 to TRBJ2-1; D gene ambiguous. The CDR3 loop spans 14 amino acids. Germline V gives CDR1 SQVTM, CDR2 ANQGSEA. The V end was cut by 2 bases, the J end by 0 bases, with 8 bases between. The DNA of the CDR3 is TGCAGCGTTGAATTCTCGACCTCCTACAATGAGCAGTTCTTC. Amino acid sequence: CSVEFSTSYNEQFF.

This clonotype was recorded a few times. The CDR3 DNA is TGTGCCAGCAGGGCCGGGCCCCAAGAGACCCAGTACTTC. This sequence encodes CASRAGPQETQYF. The V gene is TRBV28, the J gene TRBJ2-5; no definite D call. Germline lookup yields CDR1 MDHEN and CDR2 SYDVKM. This CDR3 has 13 amino acids. The V end was cut by 6 bases, the J end by 1 base, with 9 bases between.

The chain couples TRBV11-3 to TRBJ2-5, with 11 nucleotides matching TRBD1. Germline loops: CDR1 SGHNT, CDR2 YENEEA. The CDR3 sequence is 14 residues long. Trimming removed 3 bases from V and 5 bases from J; junction bases left unmatched: 2. CDR3 nucleotide sequence: TGTGCCAGCAGCTTGGGACAGGGGGACGAGACCCAGTACTTC. This translates into CASSLGQGDETQYF.

V usage is TRBV12-3 or TRBV12-4 and J usage is TRBJ2-7, with TRBD1 matching 8 bases. V lost 3 bases to trimming and J lost 3 bases; unmatched junction nucleotides: 7. The CDR3 sequence is 15 residues long. CDR3 region: CASSFLGQGGYEQYF. The CDR3, as DNA: TGTGCCAGCAGTTTCCTCGGACAGGGCGGCTACGAGCAGTACTTC.

The V gene is TRBV15, the J gene TRBJ2-5; 8 bases match TRBD2. V trimming: 5 bases; J trimming: 5 bases; junction bases outside the gene matches: 16. Germline V CDR1 and CDR2: LNHNV, YYDKDF (reference sequence). CDR3 length: 17 residues. In DNA, the CDR3 is TGTGCCACCAGCGGATTTAGGCTCCGGGGGGGCCGGGAGACCCAGTACTTC. Translation gives CATSGFRLRGGRETQYF.

This chain links TRBV14 with TRBJ2-1; D gene unclear. CDR1 and CDR2 (germline): SGHDN, FVKESK. The ends were cut back, 4 bases at V and 7 bases at J, with 11 bases in the middle. This CDR3 contains 13 residues. In nucleotides, the CDR3 is TGTGCCAGCAGCCCTATAGTCGGGAATGAGCAGTTCTTC. This sequence encodes CASSPIVGNEQFF.

This clonotype occurred a few times. J is TRBJ2-3 and V is TRBV5-1; possible D gene TRBD2, 5 bases. CDR1 and CDR2 from the germline V gene are SGHRS and YFSETQ. The CDR3 is 14 amino acids. V dropped 0 bases and J dropped 2 bases, with 7 bases sitting between them. The CDR3 coding sequence is TGCGCCAGCAGCTTGGGAGGGAACACAGATACGCAGTATTTT. It yields the protein CASSLGGNTDTQYF.

This clonotype was observed a few times. The chain carries TRBV12-3 or TRBV12-4 and TRBJ2-3; D is possibly TRBD2 (7 bases). Trimming took off 3 bases at V and 8 bases at J, with 21 bases between the two ends. The CDR3 consists of 16 residues. The DNA for the CDR3 is TGTGCCAGCAGTTTTTGGGGCCGAGCGGGACACCGTACGCAGTATTTT. Translating it yields CASSFWGRAGHRTQYF.

This clonotype was counted a single time. The chain recombines TRBV5-6 with TRBJ2-1; D is undetermined. CDR1 is SGHDT, CDR2 YYEEEE, per germline. Deletions cut 0 bases from V and 8 bases from J, with 6 bases between. The CDR3 is made up of 12 amino acids. CDR3 nucleotide sequence: TGTGCCAGCAGCTTGGCCAATGATGAGCAGTTCTTC. This codes for CASSLANDEQFF.

This clonotype was seen ten or more times. The junction does not match germline at one end; this may be a read error. This chain connects TRBV2 to TRBJ2-1, with 7 bases matching TRBD2. The CDR3 is 15 residues long. Looked up from germline, CDR1 is SNHLY and CDR2 is FYNNEI. Written as DNA, the CDR3 is TGTGCCAGCACTGAAGGGGCTAGCGGCTACAATGAGCAGTTCTTC. Translating it yields CASTEGASGYNEQFF.

The CDR3 reads CASSFNLNEQYF. The DNA of the CDR3 is TGTGCCAGCAGTTTTAACTTGAACGAGCAGTACTTC. This sequence joins TRBV28 and TRBJ2-7; no firm D call. CDR3 length: 12 amino acids. The V and J ends lost 3 bases and 5 bases respectively, with 8 bases between them. Germline-derived CDR1 and CDR2 are MDHEN and SYDVKM. Together with reference TRBV28 and TRBJ2-7, the CDR3 gives the full variable domain: DVKVTQSSRYLVKRTGEKVFLECVQDMDHENMFWYRQDPGLGLRLIYFSYDVKMKEKGDIPEGYSVSREKKERFSLILESASTNQTSMYLCASSFNLNEQYFGPGTRLTVT.

There are many counts of this clonotype. The chain has TRBV7-9 and TRBJ2-7; no firm D call. CDR1 is SEHNR and CDR2 is FQNEAQ in the germline V gene (reference sequence). This CDR3 contains 11 residues. V was trimmed by 5 bases and J by 6 bases, leaving 8 bases between them. This chain's CDR3 is CASSPFLEQYF. In nucleotides, the CDR3 is TGTGCCAGCAGCCCCTTTCTCGAGCAGTACTTC. Complete variable domain (other parts from reference TRBV7-9 and TRBJ2-7): DTGVSQNPRHKITKRGQNVTFRCDPISEHNRLYWYRQTLGQGPEFLTYFQNEAQLEKSRLLSDRFSAERPKGSFSTLEIQRTEQGDSAMYLCASSPFLEQYFGPGTRLTVT.

This clonotype was detected many times. The chain couples TRBV4-3 to TRBJ2-7; TRBD1 agrees at 7 bases. CDR1 is LGHNA, CDR2 YSLEER, per germline. CDR3 length: 17 amino acids. The J segment lost 1 base and the V segment lost 0 bases, leaving 9 bases of the junction unmatched. As DNA, the CDR3 is TGCGCCAGCAGCCAAGAGATCCTTAGGGACAGATCCTACGAGCAGTACTTC. This encodes CASSQEILRDRSYEQYF.